A single sample gave rise to the 26 T cell receptor beta chains below, sequenced in a study of spatial heterogeneity in lung cancer. Regarding time point: sample taken at primary tumor resection. Extraction of whole RNA from tumor, nontumor lung or frozen PBMC preceded unsorted sequencing. MiXCR, run by TCRdb on the 5' RACE reads, gives a single entry per CDR3 protein. This sample has tens of thousands of distinct CDR3 sequences, with roughly 5.8% found just once. The material sequenced was PBMCs, taken at surgery. The origin of the receptors is a male donor with early-stage non-small cell lung cancer.

Many counts were recorded for this clonotype. The chain uses TRBV12-3 or TRBV12-4 and TRBJ2-2, with 7 bases that match TRBD2. CDR3 size: 15 residues. V lost 4 bases and J lost 4; bases outside the gene matches: 6. CDR3 bases: TGTGCCAGCAGTTCGTCGGGCGGGGGCACCGGGGAGCTGTTTTTT. As protein: CASSSSGGGTGELFF.

This clonotype was seen many times. The V call is TRBV7-3, the J call TRBJ2-6, with 7 bases aligning to TRBD1. Germline V CDR1 and CDR2: SGHTA, FQGTGA. V shed 5 bases and J 0 bases; nucleotides not matched to a gene: 7. This CDR3 has 17 residues. The CDR3 DNA reads as TGTGCCAGCAGCCCACAGGGGCAGGTCTCTGGGGCCAACGTCCTGACTTTC. Residues: CASSPQGQVSGANVLTF.

CDR3 coding DNA: TGCGCCAGCAGCCAAGCGGGGGCCAAAAACATTCAGTACTTC. Amino acids: CASSQAGAKNIQYF. The genes are TRBV4-1 and TRBJ2-4, with D perhaps matching TRBD2 (5 bases). This CDR3 is 14 amino acids long. CDR1 and CDR2 (germline): MGHRA, YSYEKL. Between the trimmed V and J ends, which lost 1 base and 1 base, there was a span of 5 bases.

This clonotype was detected ten times or more. The chain carries TRBV7-2 and TRBJ1-5; D is perhaps TRBD1 (5 bases). The CDR3 is 16 amino acids. In germline, CDR1 is SGHTA, CDR2 FQGNSA. V lost 3 bases to trimming and J lost 0 bases, with 12 bases between them. The CDR3 is CASSFNGQGSNQPQHF. The CDR3 coding sequence is TGTGCCAGCAGCTTTAACGGACAAGGTAGCAATCAGCCCCAGCATTTT.

This clonotype was counted ten times or more. J is TRBJ2-2 and V is TRBV9; perhaps TRBD2 as D (6 bases). Deletions cut 3 bases from V and 4 bases from J, with 10 bases between. From germline, CDR1 is SGDLS and CDR2 YYNGEE. The CDR3 spans 14 residues. Here the CDR3 reads CASSGGLSTGELFF. Here the CDR3 DNA reads TGTGCCAGCAGCGGGGGACTGTCCACCGGGGAGCTGTTTTTT. Filled out from reference TRBV9 and TRBJ2-2, the complete variable domain reads DSGVTQTPKHLITATGQRVTLRCSPRSGDLSVYWYQQSLDQGLQFLIQYYNGEERAKGNILERFSAQQFPDLHSELNLSSLELGDSALYFCASSGGLSTGELFFGEGSRLTVL.

Ten or more counts support this clonotype. The rearrangement links TRBV29-1 to TRBJ2-5; 10 bases are a match to TRBD2. The CDR3 loop spans 14 amino acids. Germline loops: CDR1 SQVTM, CDR2 ANQGSEA. J gave up 2 bases and V 7 bases, and 7 bases lay outside the gene matches. For the CDR3, the DNA is TGCAGCGCCATATTTAGCGGGGGGCAAGAGACCCAGTACTTC. Translating gives CSAIFSGGQETQYF. The whole variable domain, remainder taken from reference TRBV29-1 and TRBJ2-5, is SAVISQKPSRDICQRGTSLTIQCQVDSQVTMMFWYRQQPGQSLTLIATANQGSEATYESGFVIDKFPISRPNLTFSTLTVSNMSPEDSSIYLCSAIFSGGQETQYFGPGTRLLVL.

This clonotype was observed a handful of times. This chain connects TRBV20-1 to TRBJ1-5, with D perhaps matching TRBD1 (5 bases). The CDR3 is made up of 14 amino acids. CDR1 DFQATT and CDR2 SNEGSKA come from the germline V gene (reference sequence). Trimming cost V 0 bases and J 7 bases, with 13 bases left between them. DNA of the CDR3: TGCAGTGCTAGAGATGCACCAGGGAGACAGCCCCAGCATTTT. The encoded protein is CSARDAPGRQPQHF.

Ten or more counts support this clonotype. The V and J genes are TRBV7-9 and TRBJ2-5, with TRBD1 identical over 7 bases. V lost 4 bases and J lost 5; bases outside the gene matches: 10. The CDR3 runs 15 residues. Germline V gives CDR1 SEHNR, CDR2 FQNEAQ (reference sequence). Here the CDR3 reads CASSSYRGTGETQYF. CDR3 sequence (DNA): TGTGCCAGCAGCTCATACAGGGGAACGGGGGAGACCCAGTACTTC. Filled out from reference TRBV7-9 and TRBJ2-5, the complete variable domain reads DTGVSQNPRHKITKRGQNVTFRCDPISEHNRLYWYRQTLGQGPEFLTYFQNEAQLEKSRLLSDRFSAERPKGSFSTLEIQRTEQGDSAMYLCASSSYRGTGETQYFGPGTRLLVL.

The sample holds many counts of this clonotype. This rearrangement joins TRBV7-9 to TRBJ2-7; maybe TRBD2 (5 bases). Germline values: CDR1 SEHNR, CDR2 FQNEAQ (reference sequence). This CDR3 region has 12 residues. Trimming took 3 bases from V and 9 from J, leaving 12 bases between them. The chain's CDR3 is CASSLGAGGQYF. The CDR3 DNA is TGTGCCAGCAGCTTGGGCGCGGGTGGGCAGTACTTC.

This clonotype showed up many times. The chain combines TRBV6-5 with TRBJ1-4; tentative D call: TRBD1 (5 bases). The CDR3 length is 13 residues. Per the germline V gene, CDR1 is MNHEY and CDR2 is SVGAGI. The V end lost 8 bases, the J end lost 8 bases, and 15 bases lay between the germline ends. The CDR3 nucleotides read TGTGCCAGCTCGGGGCGGTTACCGGAAAAACTGTTTTTT. Translation gives CASSGRLPEKLFF.

There are many counts of this clonotype. CDR3 protein: CASSPAAGGFSEAFF. CDR3 DNA sequence: TGCGCCAGCAGCCCGGCGGCAGGGGGCTTTTCGGAAGCTTTCTTT. This rearrangement joins TRBV5-1 to TRBJ1-1; 8 positions match TRBD1. Germline trimming cut 4 bases from V and 8 bases from J; bases unmatched to any gene: 13. CDR1 is SGHRS and CDR2 is YFSETQ in the germline V gene. The CDR3 is made up of 15 amino acids.

This clonotype was seen a handful of times. The V gene is TRBV28, the J gene TRBJ2-1; 8 bases map to TRBD1. Per the germline V gene, CDR1 is MDHEN and CDR2 is SYDVKM. V dropped 5 bases and J dropped 6; count of bases not matched to a gene: 6. The CDR3 is 14 residues long. This CDR3 reads CASSMSDRVNEQFF. The CDR3 DNA follows: TGTGCCAGCAGTATGTCGGACAGGGTCAATGAGCAGTTCTTC.

By frequency in the sample, this clonotype is large. The CDR3 here is CASSQDYRNEKLFF. CDR3 nucleotide sequence: TGTGCCAGCAGCCAAGATTACAGAAATGAAAAACTGTTTTTT. The V gene is TRBV3-1, the J gene TRBJ1-4; the D is unclear. The CDR3 runs to 14 residues. Germline assignment: CDR1 LGHDT and CDR2 YNNKEL (reference sequence). The V gene lost 0 bases and the J gene lost 5 bases, with 7 bases spanning the gap.

This clonotype showed up many times. The chain combines TRBV27 with TRBJ1-6; D is uncertain. The CDR3 loop spans 15 amino acids. The V gene's germline CDR1 is MNHEY and CDR2 SMNVEV (reference sequence). V lost 4 bases, J lost 7 bases, and 14 bases lay in between. The CDR3 sequence is CASSSGLLRNSPLHF. In DNA form, the CDR3 reads TGTGCCAGCAGTTCAGGACTACTGCGGAATTCACCCCTCCACTTT.

The chain carries TRBV5-1 and TRBJ1-5; TRBD1 is a possible D gene (5 bases). Deletions cut 0 bases from V and 3 bases from J, with 10 bases between. CDR1 and CDR2 (germline): SGHRS, YFSETQ. The CDR3 totals 15 residues. CDR3 in amino acids: CASSLDGGTNQPQHF. In DNA, the CDR3 is TGCGCCAGCAGCTTGGACGGGGGGACCAATCAGCCCCAGCATTTT. The whole variable domain, remainder taken from reference TRBV5-1 and TRBJ1-5, is KAGVTQTPRYLIKTRGQQVTLSCSPISGHRSVSWYQQTPGQGLQFLFEYFSETQRNKGNFPGRFSGRQFSNSRSEMNVSTLELGDSALYLCASSLDGGTNQPQHFGDGTRLSIL.

The chain employs TRBV27 and TRBJ2-5; D possibly corresponds to TRBD2 (5 bases). Looked up from germline, CDR1 is MNHEY and CDR2 is SMNVEV (reference sequence). CDR3 length: 15 residues. V was trimmed by 5 bases and J by 4 bases, leaving 17 bases between them. The CDR3 spells CASSAGLGALETQYF. Here the CDR3 DNA reads TGTGCCAGCAGTGCCGGGTTGGGAGCCCTAGAGACCCAGTACTTC.

In its sample, this clonotype was seen many times. This rearrangement joins TRBV6-5 to TRBJ1-1; 7 nucleotides line up with TRBD1. The CDR3 runs 13 residues. V gave up 7 bases and J gave up 6 bases; unmatched junction bases: 8. Germline values: CDR1 MNHEY, CDR2 SVGAGI. Here the CDR3 DNA reads TGTGCCAGCACCCGACAGGGACGGGCTGAAGCTTTCTTT. This codes for CASTRQGRAEAFF.

This clonotype was counted ten times or more. The chain couples TRBV5-1 to TRBJ2-3; 8 bases are a match to TRBD1. The V segment lost 5 bases and the J segment 4 bases; nucleotides outside the gene matches: 6. This CDR3 region has 14 residues. Per germline, CDR1 SGHRS and CDR2 YFSETQ. CDR3 sequence: CASSSGQGADTQYF. In DNA, the CDR3 is TGCGCCAGCAGTTCTGGACAGGGAGCAGATACGCAGTATTTT. Full variable domain (rest looked up from reference TRBV5-1 and TRBJ2-3): KAGVTQTPRYLIKTRGQQVTLSCSPISGHRSVSWYQQTPGQGLQFLFEYFSETQRNKGNFPGRFSGRQFSNSRSEMNVSTLELGDSALYLCASSSGQGADTQYFGPGTRLTVL.

The rearrangement uses TRBV19 and TRBJ2-5; D call uncertain. There are 13 residues in the CDR3. V was shortened by 1 base and J by 5 bases, with 8 bases between the two germline ends. The germline CDR1 and CDR2 sequences are LNHDA and SQIVND (reference sequence). In DNA form, the CDR3 reads TGTGCCAGTAGTATAGCTTCTCTGGAGACCCAGTACTTC. This gives the protein CASSIASLETQYF.

This clonotype was seen many times. The chain carries TRBV11-2 and TRBJ2-2; 13 bases align to TRBD2. CDR1 and CDR2 (germline): SGHAT, FQNNGV. The junction had 5 bases not matched to a gene; V was cut back by 6 bases and J by 4 bases. The CDR3 is 16 residues long. This CDR3 reads CASSSWTSGGTGELFF. The CDR3 region has the DNA TGTGCCAGCAGTTCCTGGACTAGCGGGGGCACCGGGGAGCTGTTTTTT.

This clonotype appeared many times. The V call is TRBV11-1, the J call TRBJ2-7; D might be TRBD2 (5 bases). The CDR3 totals 14 residues. Looked up from germline, CDR1 is SGHAT and CDR2 is FQDESV (reference sequence). Trimming took off 5 bases at V and 3 bases at J, with 14 bases between the two ends. This chain's CDR3 is CASSLRGNHYEQYF. The CDR3 nucleotides read TGTGCCAGCAGCCTCAGAGGGAACCACTACGAGCAGTACTTC.

This clonotype has a count of ten or more. This sequence joins TRBV18 and TRBJ1-2, with unresolved D. Between the trimmed V and J ends, which lost 4 bases and 6 bases, there was a span of 6 bases. Per the germline V gene, CDR1 is KGHSH and CDR2 is LQKENI. This CDR3 is 11 amino acids long. DNA for the CDR3: TGTGCCAGCTCACAGGGCCATGGCTACACCTTC. It codes for CASSQGHGYTF.

This clonotype is labeled as medium-sized. The V gene is TRBV12-3 or TRBV12-4, the J gene TRBJ1-1; weak D call: TRBD1 (5 bases). This CDR3 has 16 amino acids. The V gene lost 6 bases and the J gene lost 4 bases, with 21 bases spanning the gap. The CDR3: CASSPRAGSAGTEAFF. The CDR3 DNA reads as TGTGCCAGCAGCCCCCGGGCAGGGAGTGCAGGCACTGAAGCTTTCTTT.

The sample holds a few counts of this clonotype. The V gene is TRBV15, the J gene TRBJ2-1; 12 bases match TRBD2. Losses at the gene ends were 6 bases for V and 9 bases for J; bases not matched to a gene: 6. The CDR3 contains 14 residues. Germline lookup yields CDR1 LNHNV and CDR2 YYDKDF (reference sequence). The DNA for the CDR3 is TGTGCCACCAGAGCTAGCGGGGGGGCGATTGAGCAGTTCTTC. Amino acid sequence: CATRASGGAIEQFF.

This clonotype was counted at least ten times. This rearrangement joins TRBV12-3 or TRBV12-4 to TRBJ2-5; TRBD2 is a possible D gene (6 bases). The CDR3 spans 13 residues. The V end was cut by 1 base, the J end by 5 bases, with 8 bases between. The DNA of the CDR3 is TGTGCCAGCAGTTTAGGTCTAGCGGAGACCCAGTACTTC. This encodes CASSLGLAETQYF.

This clonotype was seen many times. Here the CDR3 reads CASSRGQRAFF. In DNA form, the CDR3 reads TGTGCCAGCAGCCGTGGACAGAGGGCTTTCTTT. This chain links TRBV7-9 with TRBJ1-1; D perhaps matches TRBD1 (6 bases). Germline lookup yields CDR1 SEHNR and CDR2 FQNEAQ (reference sequence). Trimming removed 5 bases at V and 11 bases at J, with 12 bases between. The CDR3 has 11 amino acids.